The present T cell receptor beta chain was sequenced within a study of OX40 agonist ivuxolimab in advanced cancers. Study-wide context: Ivuxolimab was a fully human IgG2 agonistic monoclonal antibody targeting the costimulatory receptor OX40 (CD134). A male proportion of nearly 85% and a mean age of approximately 55 years, ranging from 23 to 79, were recorded for the dose-escalation cohort. Peripheral TCRbeta sequencing was intended to test whether TCR sequence diversity was altered and clonal T-cell expansion was caused by ivuxolimab. Partial responses occurred in three dose-escalation patients, of whom one had hepatocellular carcinoma and two had cutaneous melanoma. Of the approximately 53 patients in dose escalation, about 20 had hepatocellular carcinoma, some 15 had melanoma, 9 had renal cell carcinoma and 9 had head and neck cancer. Prior anti-PD-1, anti-PD-L1 or anti-CTLA-4 therapy was permitted, and about 40% of dose-escalation patients had received checkpoint inhibitors. The paper describes the monotherapy dose-escalation part (N = 52 patients) of the phase I trial of ivuxolimab. Intravenous ivuxolimab was administered to patients every 2 weeks at six dose levels: 0.01, 0.1, 0.3, 1.5, 3 and 10 mg/kg. The study at large found these results: Clonal expansion of both CD4+ and CD8+ blood T cells was observed from baseline to week 6 at doses 0.1 to 3.0 mg/kg. On average, CD8+ T cells showed more expanded clones than CD4+ T cells after ivuxolimab. Which antigens the clonally expanded peripheral T cells were specific for was not determined. Low levels of normalized T-cell clonal expansion were also shown by some nonresponding patients. Partial responders in the 0.1-3.0 mg/kg groups had among the lowest normalized peripheral clonal expansion, especially among CD8+ T cells.

V was cut back by 2 bases and J by 1 base, leaving a gap of 6 bases between them. Taken from the germline V gene (reference sequence), the CDR1 and CDR2 loops are MNHEY and SMNVEV. Counted from cysteine to phenylalanine, this CDR3 has 13 amino acids. CDR3 DNA only is kept here, 39 bases in frame from base 1. The trial excluded patients who had a history of autoimmune disease or were on systemic immunosuppression. Peripheral blood for TCR sequencing was collected from all dose cohorts at baseline, on cycle 4 day 1, and on cycle 7 day 1. The samples were taken from a phase I, first-in-human, multicenter, open-label dose-escalation trial of ivuxolimab. Adults with locally advanced or metastatic melanoma, renal cell, hepatocellular, or head and neck squamous cell carcinoma were enrolled in the trial. Before TCR sequencing, CD4+ and CD8+ T cells were separately sorted from peripheral blood. For this clone: Its antigen specificity is not known. No clone much larger than this one lies a single base away; base qualities are absent.

For sequencing of the TCRbeta CDR3 region, genomic DNA was extracted from the sorted cells. TCRbeta CDR3 regions were sequenced using the immunoSEQ Assay. TCRdb provides this immuneACCESS table in a form limited to in-frame rearrangements. Some clones are lacking; in checked studies, under half of them reflect an unresolved V gene, and why the rest are absent is not known. The sample yields under 85,000 clones; 93% were counted once. 6.2% of the sample lies in the top ten. This specimen was CD4+ or CD8+ T cells sorted from blood, taken in a trial of the OX40 agonist ivuxolimab. The chain is made from TRBV27 and TRBJ2-7, with the D gene not clear enough to name. This TCR was recovered from an adult with an advanced solid tumor such as melanoma, head and neck, liver or kidney cancer. The bases read TGTGCCAGCAGTTTAGGGATGTCCTACGAGCAGTACTTC. Translated, it reads CASSLGMSYEQYF.